These 3 T cell receptor beta chains originate from one sample sequenced in a study of T cells in localized non-small cell lung cancer. Sequenced by immunoSEQ multiplex PCR; TCRdb stores in-frame clones only, minus some. The sample contains approximately 32,000 clones, approximately 80% of which appear only once. The sample in question was peripheral blood, obtained before any cancer treatment. The source of these receptors is a male donor aged 60 or older with stage III squamous cell lung carcinoma.

The V and J genes are TRBV27 and TRBJ2-5; perhaps TRBD2 as D (6 bases). Deletions cut 5 bases from V and 5 bases from J, with 12 bases between. The CDR3 is 13 residues long. Germline-derived CDR1 and CDR2 are MNHEY and SMNVEV (reference sequence). CDR3 protein: CASSVARGETQYF. In DNA form, the CDR3 reads TGTGCCAGCAGTGTAGCCCGGGGGGAGACCCAGTACTTC.

This chain links TRBV4-2 with TRBJ2-3; no clear D. This CDR3 is 13 amino acids long. The V and J ends lost 4 bases and 2 bases respectively, with 7 bases between them. CDR1 and CDR2 from the germline V gene are LGHNA and YNFKEQ. CDR3 loop: CASSPAPTDTQYF. The CDR3 coding sequence is TGTGCCAGCAGCCCGGCACCCACAGATACGCAGTATTTT.

The chain employs TRBV5-1 and TRBJ2-1; 9 nucleotides line up with TRBD2. This CDR3 has 16 amino acids. Germline V CDR1 and CDR2: SGHRS, YFSETQ. With 4 bases clipped from V and 5 bases from J, the junction kept 10 bases outside the gene matches. The CDR3 protein is CASSVASGKKNNEQFF. DNA for the CDR3: TGCGCCAGCAGCGTGGCTAGCGGGAAGAAGAACAATGAGCAGTTCTTC.